This TCR beta chain was captured by sequencing in a study of T cell responses to AZD1222 COVID-19 vaccine. Note on this clone: Its antigen is unidentified. The same CDR3 also results from other DNA sequences found in this sample.

The CDR3 runs 13 residues. Germline V gives CDR1 MNHEY, CDR2 SVGAGI. V was clipped by 2 bases and J by 4 bases, with 8 bases between them. The table came from immunoSEQ multiplex PCR; TCRdb's copy has only in-frame clones and leaves some out. Of 140,000 to 150,000 clones in the sample, around nine tenths are singletons; the top ten hold roughly 1.7%. Whole-study results and caveats: Only after the peak T cell response were repertoires sampled. Clonal diversity was possibly underestimated, and the donors were mostly white British, with more females.

Combined were second doses at about 4 or about 12 weeks. The chain combines TRBV6-5 with TRBJ1-1, with D maybe TRBD1 (6 bases). This TCR was recovered from an adult who received the AZD1222 COVID-19 vaccine. The source was peripheral blood, collected 28 days after the second AZD1222 dose. The DNA for the CDR3 is TGTGCCAGCAGTTACGGAGGGGGCACTGAAGCTTTCTTT. Translated, it gives CASSYGGGTEAFF.